A single T cell receptor (beta chain) is shown here with its context. Its antigen is still unknown. Sequence at one end of the junction differs from germline and may be a read error. The entry originates in a study of tumor and adjacent non-tumor tissue in lung cancer. Overall study: Histology: under 15 adenocarcinoma, a couple of squamous cell carcinoma, 1 small cell lung cancer. The patients, approximately nine men and several women, were about 30 to 85 with stage I to III disease.

Overall study findings and caveats: Significantly higher TCR diversity was found in tumor than normal lung. In normal lung, the top 100 clones were significantly more dominant than in tumor.

TCRbeta libraries were built with three rounds of nested PCR, modified from ARM-PCR. TCRdb re-derived calls from the multiplex PCR reads in MiXCR, one entry per CDR3 protein. Here the sample spans roughly 120,000 distinct CDR3 sequences, over 75% being singletons. The template was RNA from unsorted bulk tissue. The clonotype comes from an older man with non-small cell lung cancer. Sequencing used lung tumor tissue.

CDR3 loop: CASNYSLAGGNTGELFF. As DNA, the CDR3 is TGTGCTAGCAATTACTCGTTAGCGGGAGGTAACACCGGGGAGCTGTTTTTT. The V call is TRBV6-5, the J call TRBJ2-2; 10 nucleotides agree with TRBD2. Germline V CDR1 and CDR2: MNHEY, SVGAGI. There are 17 residues in the CDR3.